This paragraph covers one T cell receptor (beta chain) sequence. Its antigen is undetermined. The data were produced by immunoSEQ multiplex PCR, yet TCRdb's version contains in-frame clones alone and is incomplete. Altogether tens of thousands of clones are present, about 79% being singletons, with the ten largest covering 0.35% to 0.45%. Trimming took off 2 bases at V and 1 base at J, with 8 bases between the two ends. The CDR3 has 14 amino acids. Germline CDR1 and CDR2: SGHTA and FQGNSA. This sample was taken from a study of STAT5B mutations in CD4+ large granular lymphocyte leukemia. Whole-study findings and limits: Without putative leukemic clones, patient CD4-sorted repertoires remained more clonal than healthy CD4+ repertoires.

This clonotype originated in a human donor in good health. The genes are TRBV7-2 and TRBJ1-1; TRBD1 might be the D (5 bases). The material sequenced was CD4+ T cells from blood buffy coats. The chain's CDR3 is CASSLTGSNTEAFF. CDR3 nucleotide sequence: TGTGCCAGCAGCTTAACAGGATCGAACACTGAAGCTTTCTTT.